This TCR beta chain was sequenced for a study of T-cell memory formation after mild COVID-19. Study in general: The study found TCR clusters largely donor specific.

About this clonotype itself: One junction end disagrees with the germline gene, perhaps due to a read error.

In TCRdb, the 5' RACE reads were re-called with MiXCR into one record per CDR3 protein. The sample has approximately 350,000 distinct CDR3 sequences, around 27% seen once; the top ten hold 13%. The clonotype was recovered from an adult woman who had mild COVID-19 (a few samples of this study predate the infection). Cell type and time point are not known. Sequenced sample: PBMCs or a T cell subset sorted from them (not recorded which).

The CDR3 DNA reads TGCAGTGCTAGAGATGGGGGACTAGCCCACTTC. It codes for CSARDGGLAHF. This chain connects TRBV20-1 to TRBJ2-4, with 9 bases lining up with TRBD2. The germline V gene encodes CDR1 DFQATT and CDR2 SNEGSKA (reference sequence). There are 11 residues in the CDR3.